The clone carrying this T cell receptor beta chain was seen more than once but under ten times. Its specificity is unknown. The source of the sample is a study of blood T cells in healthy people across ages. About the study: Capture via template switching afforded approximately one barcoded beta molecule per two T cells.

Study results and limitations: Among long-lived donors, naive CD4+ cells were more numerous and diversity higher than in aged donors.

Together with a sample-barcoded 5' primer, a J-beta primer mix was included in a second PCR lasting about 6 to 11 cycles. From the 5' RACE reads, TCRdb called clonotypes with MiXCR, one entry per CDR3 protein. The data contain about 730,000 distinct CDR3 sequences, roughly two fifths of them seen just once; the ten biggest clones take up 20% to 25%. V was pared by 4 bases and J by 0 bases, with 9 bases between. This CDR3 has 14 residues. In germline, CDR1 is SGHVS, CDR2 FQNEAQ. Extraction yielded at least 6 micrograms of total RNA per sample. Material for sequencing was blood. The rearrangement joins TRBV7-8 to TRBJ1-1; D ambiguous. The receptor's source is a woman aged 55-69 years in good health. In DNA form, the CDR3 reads TGTGCCAGCAGCTGGAATGACCTGAACACTGAAGCTTTCTTT. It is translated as CASSWNDLNTEAFF.